These 3 T cell receptor beta chains were all obtained from the same sample, sequenced in a study of blood T cell repertoires in COVID-19. Here immunoSEQ multiplex PCR was the method, and the copy in TCRdb shows in-frame clones only, minus some. This table holds under 150,000 clones, under 80% found once. Sequenced: peripheral blood. Receptor source: a man aged 60-69 years with acute or convalescent COVID-19.

The chain combines TRBV5-1 with TRBJ2-3; D not resolved. Between the trimmed V and J ends, which lost 0 bases and 1 base, there was a span of 9 bases. Germline lookup yields CDR1 SGHRS and CDR2 YFSETQ. The length of the CDR3 is 15 residues. Written as DNA, the CDR3 is TGCGCCAGCAGCTTGGCCACTCAGGGCACAGATACGCAGTATTTT. It codes for CASSLATQGTDTQYF. The variable domain in full, completed from reference TRBV5-1 and TRBJ2-3, reads KAGVTQTPRYLIKTRGQQVTLSCSPISGHRSVSWYQQTPGQGLQFLFEYFSETQRNKGNFPGRFSGRQFSNSRSEMNVSTLELGDSALYLCASSLATQGTDTQYFGPGTRLTVL.

V usage is TRBV19 and J usage is TRBJ2-1; 12 nucleotides align to TRBD2. The V gene's germline CDR1 is LNHDA and CDR2 SQIVND (reference sequence). V was clipped by 5 bases and J by 6 bases; unmatched bases: 8. There are 16 residues in the CDR3. The CDR3 DNA reads TGTGCCAGTAGTCCTTATGGACTAGCGGGAATCAATGAGCAGTTCTTC. Translated: CASSPYGLAGINEQFF.

The gene calls are TRBV9 and TRBJ2-1; 10 bases match TRBD2. Per the germline V gene, CDR1 is SGDLS and CDR2 is YYNGEE. There are 18 residues in the CDR3. After removal of 0 bases from V and 6 bases from J, the junction contained 12 bases not matched to a gene. CDR3 residues: CASSVGLPPGLAPNEQFF. The CDR3 DNA reads TGTGCCAGCAGCGTAGGTCTTCCACCGGGACTAGCGCCCAATGAGCAGTTCTTC. Drawing the rest from reference TRBV9 and TRBJ2-1, the complete variable domain is DSGVTQTPKHLITATGQRVTLRCSPRSGDLSVYWYQQSLDQGLQFLIQYYNGEERAKGNILERFSAQQFPDLHSELNLSSLELGDSALYFCASSVGLPPGLAPNEQFFGPGTRLTVL.